This T cell receptor beta chain derives from a study of human T cells and chemical hapten exposure. Time point noted: patch test 1, 2 weeks after DPC sensitization. The treatment: therapeutic diphenylcyclopropenone sensitization with weekly scalp DPC. MiXCR was run by TCRdb on the RACE reads, yielding one entry per CDR3 protein. The data contain about 120,000 distinct CDR3 sequences, approximately 15% of them seen just once; the ten biggest clones take up 0.9% to 0.95%. Germline values: CDR1 KGHDR, CDR2 SFDVKD. The CDR3 is 15 amino acids. As regards this clonotype: A read error may produce the germline difference seen at one junction end.

The TCR was taken from a man between 18 and 35 years old with alopecia areata. Some clones in this sample may be carry-over from other donors' samples. The chain couples TRBV24-1 to TRBJ2-2; unclear D gene. Sequencing was performed on whole blood, taken in connection with sensitization to the hapten diphenylcyclopropenone (DPC). CDR3 amino acids: CATNDTGQNTGELFF. The CDR3 DNA reads TGTGCCACCAATGATACGGGCCAGAACACCGGGGAGCTGTTTTTT.